The entry that follows covers one T cell receptor beta chain sequence. This clone was observed a single time. Its target antigen remains unknown. Base quality data are lacking; no much larger clone is found one base away. These data belong to a study of Ad26.COV2.S vaccination and SARS-CoV-2 variants (dated by TCRdb to the early 2020s). Study-wide context: Vaccine-arm donors came from COV1001, a multicentre, randomized, double-blind, placebo-controlled phase I-IIa trial of Ad26.COV2.S in healthy adults. Ad26.COV2.S was administered intramuscularly at a dose of 5x10^10 or 1x10^11 viral particles, either as one shot or as two shots given 56 days apart. TCRbeta repertoire sequencing was used to assess the specificity and breadth of SARS-CoV-2-reactive T cell receptors after Ad26.COV2.S vaccination. A total of around 32 samples were included in the TCR-sequenced set, comprising 19 Ad26.COV2.S vaccine recipients, 5 placebo recipients and 8 SARS-CoV-2 convalescent individuals. Trial participants were randomized into five groups of five, in which low-dose or high-dose Ad26.COV2.S was given once or twice, or placebo was given on both occasions. Investigators remained blinded to trial group allocation during experiments and outcome assessment. Findings and caveats that apply to the study as a whole: Vaccine and placebo recipients had comparable non-spike TCR breadth, which fits with the vaccine containing only spike. Substantial breadth of spike-specific CD8+ and CD4+ T cell responses was reported after vaccination. The authors noted that the TCR breadth and depth analyses may have underestimated total T cell responses. The study was not powered for comparison of responses between vaccine doses or regimens. Ad26.COV2.S recipients had higher spike-specific TCR breadth than placebo recipients (P = 0.0014).

The immunoSEQ Assay was the method used to sequence TCRbeta CDR3 regions. After extraction, genomic DNA underwent amplification by bias-controlled multiplex PCR, followed by high-throughput sequencing. Regarding the original processing steps: To quantify the absolute abundance of every unique TCRbeta CDR3 region, sequences were collapsed and filtered. Usable DNA was measured by amplifying reference genes present in all nucleated cells, and TCRbeta template counts were normalized to that usable DNA to estimate T cell fraction. Repertoire TCRs were annotated as SARS-CoV-2-specific when V gene, CDR3 amino acid sequence and J gene were exactly matched to a known reactive TCR set. The reference SARS-CoV-2 TCR set came from MIRA and was filtered for enrichment in COVID-19-positive ImmuneCODE repertoires, removing public or cross-reactive TCRs. Based on the MIRA antigens, annotated TCRs were further analysed at the level of specific ORF or position within ORF. Depth was the summed frequency of annotated unique rearrangements, while breadth was defined as annotated unique rearrangements over total unique productive rearrangements. Group comparisons of TCR breadth used two-sided Wilcoxon rank-sum tests. In TCRdb, the immuneACCESS table is reduced to in-frame sequences with V and J assigned. These tables do not hold every clone; where another copy was compared, an unresolved V gene accounts for under half, and the others remain unexplained. V and J calls and clone size are as listed in that table; D and trimming were resolved from the DNA. The sample table contains roughly 350,000 clones; only one count was recorded for 80% to 90% of them. The ten top clones hold around 3.6% of the sample.

This specimen's treatment or condition label, interpreted: roughly 20 received Ad26.COV2.S at low or high dose, single or two shots; 5 received placebo; per-sample allocation not given. For vaccine and placebo recipients, repertoires were sequenced using samples collected on day 63 after the first injection. Between 29 July and 7 August 2020, Cohort 1b enrolled about two dozen adults aged 18-55 years at one site in Boston, USA. Ad26.COV2.S consisted of a replication-incompetent adenovirus type 26 vector by which a prefusion-stabilized SARS-CoV-2 spike protein from the original Wuhan strain was expressed. Germline trimming amounts to 3 bases on V and 12 bases on J, with 2 as the count of junction bases outside the gene matches. The CDR3 runs 11 amino acids, cysteine and phenylalanine included. The only DNA kept is the CDR3, 33 bases in frame from the first base. Reading the germline V gene (reference sequence) gives CDR1 LNHDA and CDR2 SQIVND.

The sequence was obtained from a person aged 18-65 years who received the Ad26.COV2.S COVID-19 vaccine or a placebo. This sample comprised peripheral blood, obtained in a trial of Ad26.COV2.S vaccine versus placebo. The chain links TRBV19 with TRBJ2-1; TRBD2 aligns with 7 central bases. The CDR3 corresponds to CASSMGGWQFF. DNA sequence: TGTGCCAGTAGTATGGGGGGGTGGCAGTTCTTC.